The T cell receptor (beta chain) under discussion was sequenced for a study of blood T cell repertoires in COVID-19. As for the study in general: Recovered Cohort 3 donors showed two negative PCRs, clearance, or symptom resolution. Samples representing acute and convalescent COVID-19 were sourced from the United States, Italy and Spain.

In terms of age and location, participants ranged from roughly 18 to 100 years and lived in about two dozen US areas. Authors' analysis steps: Estimates of nucleated cell counts were drawn from the amplification of reference gene primers. Assay used: immunoSEQ multiplex PCR; TCRdb lists only in-frame clones, some missing. V, J and clone size reflect that table, while D and trimming were determined from the DNA. The repertoire includes fewer than 250,000 clones, 87% of them detected once, and roughly 7.2% sits in the top ten. Unmatched junction bases numbered 1, after V lost 1 base and J lost 4 bases. From germline, CDR1 is SGHRS and CDR2 YFSETQ. The CDR3 spans 15 residues.

This receptor was taken from a man in his thirties or forties in a cohort exposed to, infected with or recovered from COVID-19 (not recorded which). The sequenced sample consisted of PBMCs or T cells enriched from blood (not recorded which). The J gene is TRBJ2-2, the V gene TRBV5-1; 10 bases are shared with TRBD1. CDR3 nucleotide sequence: TGCGCCAGCAGCTTGAGACAGGGGGCCACCGGGGAGCTGTTTTTT. It specifies CASSLRQGATGELFF.